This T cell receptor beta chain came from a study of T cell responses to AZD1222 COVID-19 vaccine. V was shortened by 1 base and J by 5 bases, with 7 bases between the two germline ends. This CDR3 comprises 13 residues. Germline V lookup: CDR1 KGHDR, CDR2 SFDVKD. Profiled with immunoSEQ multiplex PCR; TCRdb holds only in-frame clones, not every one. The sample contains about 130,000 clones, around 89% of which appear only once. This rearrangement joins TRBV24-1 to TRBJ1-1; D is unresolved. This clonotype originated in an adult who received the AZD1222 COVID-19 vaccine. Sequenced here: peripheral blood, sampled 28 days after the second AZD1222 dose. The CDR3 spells CATSDFAGTEAFF. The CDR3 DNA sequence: TGTGCCACCAGTGATTTTGCGGGGACTGAAGCTTTCTTT.